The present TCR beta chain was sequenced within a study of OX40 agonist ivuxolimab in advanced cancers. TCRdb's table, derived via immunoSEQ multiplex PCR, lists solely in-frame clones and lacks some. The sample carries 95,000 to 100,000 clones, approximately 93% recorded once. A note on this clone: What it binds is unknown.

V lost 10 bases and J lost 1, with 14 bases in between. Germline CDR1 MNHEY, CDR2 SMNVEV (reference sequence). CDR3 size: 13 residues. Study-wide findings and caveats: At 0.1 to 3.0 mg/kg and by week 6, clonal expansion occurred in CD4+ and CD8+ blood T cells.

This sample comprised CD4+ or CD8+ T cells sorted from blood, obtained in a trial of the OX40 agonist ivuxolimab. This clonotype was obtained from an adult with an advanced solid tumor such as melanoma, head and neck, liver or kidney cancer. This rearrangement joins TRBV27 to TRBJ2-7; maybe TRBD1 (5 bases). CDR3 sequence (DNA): TGTGCCACTCGCAAGGGGTCGTCCTACGAGCAGTACGTC. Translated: CATRKGSSYEQYV.